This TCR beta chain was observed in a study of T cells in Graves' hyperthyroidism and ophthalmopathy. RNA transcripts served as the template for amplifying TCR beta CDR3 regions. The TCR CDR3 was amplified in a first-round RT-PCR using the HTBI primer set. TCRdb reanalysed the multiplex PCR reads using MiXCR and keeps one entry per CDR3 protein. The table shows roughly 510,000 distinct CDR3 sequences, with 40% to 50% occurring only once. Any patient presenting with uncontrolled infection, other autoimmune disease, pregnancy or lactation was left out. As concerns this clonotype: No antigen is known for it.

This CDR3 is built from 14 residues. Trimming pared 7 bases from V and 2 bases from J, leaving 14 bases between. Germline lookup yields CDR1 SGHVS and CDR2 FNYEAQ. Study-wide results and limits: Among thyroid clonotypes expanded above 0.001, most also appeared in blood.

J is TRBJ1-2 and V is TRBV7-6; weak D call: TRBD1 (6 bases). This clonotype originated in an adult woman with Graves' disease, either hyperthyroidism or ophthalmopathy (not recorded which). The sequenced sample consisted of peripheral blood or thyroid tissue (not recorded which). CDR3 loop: CASTQGGQNYGYTF. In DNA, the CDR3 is TGTGCCAGCACCCAAGGGGGTCAGAACTATGGCTACACCTTC.